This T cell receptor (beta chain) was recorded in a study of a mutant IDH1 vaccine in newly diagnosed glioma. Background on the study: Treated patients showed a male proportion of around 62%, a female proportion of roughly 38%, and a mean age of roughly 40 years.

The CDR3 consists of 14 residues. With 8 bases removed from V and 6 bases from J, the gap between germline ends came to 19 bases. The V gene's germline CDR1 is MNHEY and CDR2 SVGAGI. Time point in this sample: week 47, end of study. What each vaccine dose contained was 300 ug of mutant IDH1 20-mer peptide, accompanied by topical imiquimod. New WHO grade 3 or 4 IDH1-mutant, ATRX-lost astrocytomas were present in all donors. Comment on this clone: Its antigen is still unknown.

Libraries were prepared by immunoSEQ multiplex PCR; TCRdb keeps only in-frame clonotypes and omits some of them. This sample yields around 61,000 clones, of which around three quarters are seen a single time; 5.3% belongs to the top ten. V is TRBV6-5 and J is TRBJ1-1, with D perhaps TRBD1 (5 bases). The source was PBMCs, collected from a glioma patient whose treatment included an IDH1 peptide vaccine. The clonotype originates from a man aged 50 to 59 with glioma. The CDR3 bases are TGTGCCAGCTTGACACTGCGGACCAGGGCTGAAGCTTTCTTT. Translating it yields CASLTLRTRAEAFF.